This T cell receptor beta chain comes out of a study of blood T cell repertoires in COVID-19. In the study overall: The United States, Italy and Spain provided the acute and convalescent COVID-19 samples. From T cells, B-cell-depleted T cells, or PBMCs came the material, which was cDNA or gDNA.

Original methodology: It was from reference gene primer amplification that nucleated cell counts were estimated. The data were produced by immunoSEQ multiplex PCR, yet TCRdb's version contains in-frame clones alone and is incomplete. The DNA gave D and trimming, while V, J and clone size come from that table. The sample lists about 110,000 clones; approximately 78% were seen once. The germline V gene encodes CDR1 SGHKS and CDR2 YYEKEE (reference sequence). V lost 2 bases and J 4 bases, leaving 12 bases between the germline ends. This CDR3 has 15 amino acids. Sequenced material: peripheral blood. This clonotype was obtained from a man between 65 and 85 years old with acute or convalescent COVID-19. The V and J genes are TRBV5-5 and TRBJ1-4, with no clear D. The CDR3 loop is CASSLFPGSNEKLFF. In DNA, the CDR3 is TGTGCCAGCAGCTTATTCCCCGGGAGTAATGAAAAACTGTTTTTT.